This T cell receptor (beta chain) was profiled in a study of lymphopenia after photon versus proton radiotherapy. The CDR3 contains 12 residues. Looked up from germline, CDR1 is SGHKS and CDR2 is YYEKEE (reference sequence). The germline V and J ends were trimmed by 3 bases and 5 bases, with 8 bases remaining between them. Produced via immunoSEQ multiplex PCR; TCRdb's table is partial and in-frame only. The table includes 25,000 to 30,000 clones, approximately 87% detected once. The material sequenced was peripheral blood, taken from a patient treated with proton-based radiotherapy. The chain employs TRBV5-5 and TRBJ1-2; the D is unclear. The source of this sequence is a woman aged 55-70 years with cholangiocarcinoma. Some clones in this sample may be carry-over from other donors' samples. The CDR3 sequence is CASSYNTYGYTF. CDR3 coding DNA: TGTGCCAGCAGCTACAATACTTATGGCTACACCTTC.